This T cell receptor beta chain was profiled in a study of blood T cell repertoires in COVID-19. As for the study in general: Researchers got acute and convalescent COVID-19 samples from the United States, Italy and Spain. PBMCs, B-cell-depleted T cells, or T cells were the source of the cDNA or gDNA that made up the material.

Original methodology: For nucleated cells, counts were estimated from reference gene primer amplification. Libraries were prepared by immunoSEQ multiplex PCR; TCRdb keeps only in-frame clonotypes and omits some of them. That table supplies the V and J calls and clone size; D and trimming were determined from the DNA. The data contain approximately 34,000 clones, around 87% of them singletons. In germline, CDR1 is MNHEY, CDR2 SMNVEV (reference sequence). The CDR3 contains 11 residues. The V end was cut by 3 bases, the J end by 5 bases, with 4 bases between. The TCR originated in a man in his 60s with active COVID-19. The sample was peripheral blood. The J gene is TRBJ1-2, the V gene TRBV27, with D uncertain. The CDR3 sequence is CASSFLYGYTF. For the CDR3, the DNA is TGTGCCAGCAGTTTCCTGTATGGCTACACCTTC.